This T cell receptor beta chain was identified during a study of CD8 T cells in Susac syndrome. The V segment lost 4 bases and the J segment 4 bases; nucleotides outside the gene matches: 10. Germline V CDR1 and CDR2: SGHTA, FQGNSA. This CDR3 has 16 residues. Reverse transcription used about 0.5 to 1 ug RNA and random hexamers. TCRdb fed the immunoSEQ multiplex PCR reads into MiXCR, producing one record per CDR3 protein. The data show about 300,000 distinct CDR3 sequences, about 92% seen once. Sequencing was carried out using CD4+ T cells from PBMCs. This chain connects TRBV7-2 to TRBJ1-2; 9 nucleotides match TRBD1. The sequence was collected from a human donor with multiple sclerosis. This CDR3 is CASSSQHRGPVYGYTF. CDR3 nucleotides: TGTGCCAGCAGCTCCCAGCACAGGGGGCCAGTCTATGGCTACACCTTC.